These 4 T cell receptor beta chains came from one sample sequenced in a study of PD-1 blockade in classical Hodgkin lymphoma. With no exception, relapse followed autologous stem cell transplantation in all patients, and brentuximab vedotin exposure varied. Sequencing was performed with immunoSEQ multiplex PCR; in TCRdb, only in-frame clones are kept and a portion is missing. The table shows about 11,000 clones, with about 75% occurring only once. This material consisted of peripheral blood mononuclear cells (PBMCs), taken at baseline. All receptors derive from a human donor with classical Hodgkin lymphoma.

The rearrangement joins TRBV28 to TRBJ1-6; unclear D gene. Germline V gene lookup returns CDR1 MDHEN and CDR2 SYDVKM. Deletions cut 6 bases from V and 8 bases from J, with 17 bases between. The CDR3 is 15 amino acids. The chain's CDR3 is CASSPEWPVDSPLHF. As DNA, the CDR3 is TGTGCCAGCAGCCCCGAATGGCCCGTGGATTCACCCCTCCACTTT. Variable domain in full (rest from reference TRBV28 and TRBJ1-6): DVKVTQSSRYLVKRTGEKVFLECVQDMDHENMFWYRQDPGLGLRLIYFSYDVKMKEKGDIPEGYSVSREKKERFSLILESASTNQTSMYLCASSPEWPVDSPLHFGNGTRLTVT.

The chain carries TRBV11-2 and TRBJ1-4; 10 nucleotides agree with TRBD1. Germline V gene data show CDR1 as SGHAT and CDR2 as FQNNGV. The CDR3 totals 13 residues. The V gene end was trimmed by 3 bases and the J gene end by 14 bases; junction bases not matched to a gene: 6. CDR3 residues: CASSFNWTGGLFF. CDR3 bases: TGTGCCAGCAGCTTCAATTGGACAGGGGGTCTGTTTTTT.

The chain combines TRBV28 with TRBJ1-2; D may be TRBD1 (5 bases). The CDR3 totals 16 residues. Germline CDR1 reads MDHEN; CDR2 reads SYDVKM. V was pared by 6 bases and J by 5 bases, with 22 bases between. The CDR3 DNA follows: TGTGCCAGCAGCCAAAGGGGAGCAGCCTCTTTATATGGCTACACCTTC. It translates to CASSQRGAASLYGYTF.

This CDR3 is CSAGQGGGYTF. In DNA form, the CDR3 reads TGCAGCGCTGGACAGGGGGGAGGCTACACCTTC. This chain links TRBV29-1 with TRBJ1-2; 10 nucleotides align to TRBD1. CDR3 length equals 11 residues. V lost 7 bases, J lost 8 bases, and 4 bases stayed unmatched. CDR1 SQVTM and CDR2 ANQGSEA come from the germline V gene. The variable domain in full, with the rest retrieved from reference TRBV29-1 and TRBJ1-2, is SAVISQKPSRDICQRGTSLTIQCQVDSQVTMMFWYRQQPGQSLTLIATANQGSEATYESGFVIDKFPISRPNLTFSTLTVSNMSPEDSSIYLCSAGQGGGYTFGSGTRLTVV.